These 17 T cell receptor beta chains came from one sample sequenced in a study of Graves' ophthalmopathy and Graves' hyperthyroidism. TCR beta CDR3 amplification used RNA transcripts. In the first round, RT-PCR was carried out with HTBI primers, and a multiplex PCR formed the second round. From the multiplex PCR reads, TCRdb called clonotypes with MiXCR, one entry per CDR3 protein. Among about 480,000 distinct CDR3 sequences listed, under 15% were seen once. The material sequenced was blood. The receptors stem from a woman aged 25-40 years with Graves' ophthalmopathy.

This clonotype was picked up many times. The chain recombines TRBV19 with TRBJ2-2, with 8 bases identical to TRBD1. CDR1 and CDR2 (germline): LNHDA, SQIVND (reference sequence). V shed 3 bases and J 6 bases; nucleotides not matched to a gene: 3. The CDR3 totals 14 residues. CDR3 amino acids: CASSIGQGAGELFF. The CDR3 DNA is TGTGCCAGTAGTATCGGACAGGGCGCCGGGGAGCTGTTTTTT.

There are a few counts of this clonotype. The chain couples TRBV30 to TRBJ1-5, with TRBD1 matching 8 bases. Germline V gives CDR1 GTSNPN, CDR2 SVGIG (reference sequence). The CDR3 contains 18 residues. Germline trimming cut 0 bases from V and 5 bases from J; bases unmatched to any gene: 15. CDR3 sequence reads: CAWSVRGRGLHSYQPQHF. The CDR3 DNA is TGTGCCTGGAGTGTACGGGGCAGGGGGCTACACTCCTATCAGCCCCAGCATTTT.

This clonotype has ten or more counts. The V gene is TRBV27, the J gene TRBJ2-7; D remains unclear. Between the trimmed V and J ends, which lost 4 bases and 2 bases, there was a span of 3 bases. The CDR3 covers 11 residues. Per the germline V gene, CDR1 is MNHEY and CDR2 is SMNVEV (reference sequence). CDR3 coding DNA: TGTGCCAGCAGTTCGACCTACGAGCAGTACTTC. Its protein is CASSSTYEQYF.

This clonotype has a count of ten or more. This chain uses TRBV29-1 with TRBJ1-1; D uncertain. CDR3 length equals 12 residues. With 4 bases removed from V and 1 base from J, the gap between germline ends came to 7 bases. The germline gives CDR1 SQVTM, CDR2 ANQGSEA. CDR3 amino acids: CSVGGGNTEAFF. In nucleotides, the CDR3 is TGCAGCGTTGGGGGAGGGAACACTGAAGCTTTCTTT.

This clonotype has only a few counts. This sequence joins TRBV7-8 and TRBJ2-5; tentative D call: TRBD2 (6 bases). Trimming took off 0 bases at V and 5 bases at J, with 19 bases between the two ends. Germline-derived CDR1 and CDR2 are SGHVS and FQNEAQ. The CDR3 has 17 residues. For the CDR3, the DNA is TGTGCCAGCAGCTTAGCCCCCTCTGAGACTAGACTGGAGACCCAGTACTTC. It specifies CASSLAPSETRLETQYF.

This clonotype was recorded many times. The chain uses TRBV30 and TRBJ2-2, with D perhaps given as TRBD1 or TRBD2 (5 bases each). The V and J ends lost 4 bases and 0 bases respectively, with 9 bases between them. Germline V CDR1 and CDR2: GTSNPN, SVGIG (reference sequence). There are 14 residues in the CDR3. The CDR3 loop reads CAWMGRANTGELFF. The CDR3 region has the DNA TGTGCCTGGATGGGACGGGCGAACACCGGGGAGCTGTTTTTT.

This clonotype was recorded at least ten times. This chain links TRBV6-1 with TRBJ1-2, with D unresolved. The CDR3 extends over 12 amino acids. Trimming removed 6 bases at V and 6 bases at J, with 11 bases between. Germline V lookup: CDR1 MNHNS, CDR2 SASEGT. The CDR3 bases are TGTGCCAGCAGCCAAGGGAAACATGGCTACACCTTC. It specifies CASSQGKHGYTF.

There are many counts of this clonotype. This rearrangement joins TRBV28 to TRBJ1-2; 8 nucleotides align to TRBD1. V lost 4 bases to trimming and J lost 8 bases; unmatched junction nucleotides: 6. This CDR3 has 13 residues. CDR1 is MDHEN, CDR2 SYDVKM, per germline. Here the CDR3 reads CASSSGQGLGYTF. The CDR3 region has the DNA TGTGCCAGCAGTTCTGGACAGGGCCTCGGCTACACCTTC.

This rearrangement joins TRBV2 to TRBJ2-2, with unresolved D. Germline lookup yields CDR1 SNHLY and CDR2 FYNNEI. This CDR3 is built from 15 residues. The germline V and J ends were trimmed by 4 bases and 6 bases, with 15 bases remaining between them. CDR3 coding DNA: TGTGCCAGCAGTGTGGTACAGATGGGCGCCGGGGAGCTGTTTTTT. Amino acid sequence: CASSVVQMGAGELFF.

V is TRBV11-1 and J is TRBJ2-2; D perhaps matches TRBD2 (7 bases). The germline V and J ends were trimmed by 7 bases and 0 bases, with 15 bases remaining between them. This CDR3 is built from 16 residues. Germline V CDR1 and CDR2: SGHAT, FQDESV (reference sequence). This CDR3 is CASTLRGASNTGELFF. The DNA for the CDR3 is TGTGCCAGCACCCTTCGGGGGGCTTCGAACACCGGGGAGCTGTTTTTT.

As to this clonotype: Likely a read error: the CDR3 ends without its conserved phenylalanine or tryptophan. The limits of the CDR3 on the DNA are not certain, so only TCRdb's listed CDR3 is given. V is TRBV20-1 and J is TRBJ1-2. The CDR3 has 14 residues if both end residues are counted. CDR1 is DFQATT, CDR2 SNEGSKA, per germline (reference sequence). CDR3 residues: CSALDRTVNYGYTC.

This clonotype has ten or more counts. The rearrangement joins TRBV6-1 to TRBJ1-6; 7 bases map to TRBD1. The CDR3 covers 15 residues. V lost 4 bases and J lost 6; bases outside the gene matches: 6. Germline V lookup: CDR1 MNHNS, CDR2 SASEGT. The CDR3 DNA sequence: TGTGCCAGCAGTGTGGGCAGGGGGATTAATTCACCCCTCCACTTT. Its translation: CASSVGRGINSPLHF.

The rearrangement uses TRBV2 and TRBJ2-2, with a possible D match to TRBD1 (6 bases). The germline gives CDR1 SNHLY, CDR2 FYNNEI. The V gene lost 6 bases and the J gene lost 4 bases, with 12 bases spanning the gap. The CDR3 has 14 amino acids. The CDR3 bases are TGTGCCAGCAGGGTAACAGGGTTCACCGGGGAGCTGTTTTTT. This gives the protein CASRVTGFTGELFF.

This clonotype was recorded many times. This sequence joins TRBV7-8 and TRBJ2-5; the D gene is possibly TRBD2 (6 bases). CDR1 SGHVS and CDR2 FQNEAQ come from the germline V gene. The V gene lost 0 bases and the J gene lost 4 bases, with 9 bases spanning the gap. The CDR3 spans 14 residues. CDR3 coding DNA: TGTGCCAGCAGCTTAGCGCGGGACCGAGAGACCCAGTACTTC. Translation gives CASSLARDRETQYF.

Notes on this clonotype: This may arise from a read error, as a much more abundant clone is one base away. This likely comes from a read error, as the CDR3 has no conserved phenylalanine or tryptophan at its end. The J gene is TRBJ2-5, the V gene TRBV27; the D gene is possibly TRBD1 (5 bases). Germline V gives CDR1 MNHEY, CDR2 SMNVEV (reference sequence). V was clipped by 3 bases and J by 0 bases, with 8 bases between them. This CDR3 is 14 amino acids long. For the CDR3, the DNA is TGTGCCAGCAGTTTTTTAGGGGACCAAGAGACCCAGTACTAC. Translation: CASSFLGDQETQYY.

This clonotype showed up many times. J is TRBJ2-3 and V is TRBV27; 8 bases map to TRBD2. With 5 bases clipped from V and 6 bases from J, the junction kept 7 bases outside the gene matches. Germline V gene data show CDR1 as MNHEY and CDR2 as SMNVEV (reference sequence). CDR3 length equals 14 residues. CDR3 residues: CASSPRGGWDTQYF. DNA of the CDR3: TGTGCCAGCAGTCCCCGGGGGGGGTGGGATACGCAGTATTTT.

This clonotype was picked up many times. This chain links TRBV19 with TRBJ1-1; maybe TRBD1 (5 bases). Trimming pared 6 bases from V and 0 bases from J, leaving 14 bases between. The V gene's germline CDR1 is LNHDA and CDR2 SQIVND (reference sequence). This CDR3 has 15 amino acids. The CDR3 loop reads CASRWGSAMNTEAFF. As DNA, the CDR3 is TGTGCCAGTAGATGGGGGTCAGCTATGAACACTGAAGCTTTCTTT.